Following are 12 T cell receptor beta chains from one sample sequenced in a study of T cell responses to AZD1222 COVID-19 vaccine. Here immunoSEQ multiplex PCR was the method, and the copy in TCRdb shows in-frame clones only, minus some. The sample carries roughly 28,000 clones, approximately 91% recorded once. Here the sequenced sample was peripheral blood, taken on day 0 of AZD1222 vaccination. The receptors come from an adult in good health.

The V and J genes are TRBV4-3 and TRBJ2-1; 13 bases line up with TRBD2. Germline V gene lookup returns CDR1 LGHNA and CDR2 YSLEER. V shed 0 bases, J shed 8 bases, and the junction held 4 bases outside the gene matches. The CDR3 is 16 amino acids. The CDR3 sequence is CASSQEGLAGTDEQFF. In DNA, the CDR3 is TGCGCCAGCAGCCAAGAGGGACTAGCGGGAACCGATGAGCAGTTCTTC.

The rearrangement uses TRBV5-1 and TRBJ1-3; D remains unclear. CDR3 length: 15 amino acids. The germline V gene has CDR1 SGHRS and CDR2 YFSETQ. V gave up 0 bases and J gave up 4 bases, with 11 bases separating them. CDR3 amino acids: CASSLEVGSGNTIYF. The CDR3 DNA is TGCGCCAGCAGCTTGGAGGTGGGATCCGGAAACACCATATATTTT.

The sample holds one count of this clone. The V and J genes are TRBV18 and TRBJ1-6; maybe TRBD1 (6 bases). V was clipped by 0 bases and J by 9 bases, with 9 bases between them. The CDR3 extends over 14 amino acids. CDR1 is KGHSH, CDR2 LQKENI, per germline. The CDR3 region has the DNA TGTGCCAGCTCACCACCAAACAGGGCTTCACCCCTCCACTTT. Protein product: CASSPPNRASPLHF.

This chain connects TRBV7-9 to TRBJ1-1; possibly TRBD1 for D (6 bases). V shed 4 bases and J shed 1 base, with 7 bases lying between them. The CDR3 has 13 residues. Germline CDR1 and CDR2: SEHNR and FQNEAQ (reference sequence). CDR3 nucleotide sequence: TGTGCCAGCAGCTCACAGGGGAACACTGAAGCTTTCTTT. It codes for CASSSQGNTEAFF.

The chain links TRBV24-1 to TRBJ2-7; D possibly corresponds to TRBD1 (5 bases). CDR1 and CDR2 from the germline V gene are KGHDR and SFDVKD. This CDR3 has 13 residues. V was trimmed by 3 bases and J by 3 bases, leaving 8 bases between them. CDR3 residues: CATSDTDSYEQYF. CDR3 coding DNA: TGTGCCACCAGTGATACCGACAGCTACGAGCAGTACTTC.

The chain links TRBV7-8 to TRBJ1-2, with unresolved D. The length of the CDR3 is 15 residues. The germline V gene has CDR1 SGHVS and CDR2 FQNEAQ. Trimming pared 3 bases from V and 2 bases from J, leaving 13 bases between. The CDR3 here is CASSLGGRINYGYTF. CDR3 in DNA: TGTGCCAGCAGCTTGGGAGGACGGATAAACTATGGCTACACCTTC.

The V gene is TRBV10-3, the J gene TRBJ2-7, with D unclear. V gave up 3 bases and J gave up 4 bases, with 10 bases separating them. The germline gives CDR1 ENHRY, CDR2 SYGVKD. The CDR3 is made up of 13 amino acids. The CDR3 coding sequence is TGTGCCATCAGTGAAGGACCGCGGTACGAGCAGTACTTC. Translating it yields CAISEGPRYEQYF.

The CDR3: CASSLTTVSYEQYF. The CDR3 DNA sequence: TGTGCCAGCAGCTTAACGACGGTCTCCTACGAGCAGTACTTC. This chain joins TRBV7-9 and TRBJ2-7, with D unresolved. The germline V gene encodes CDR1 SEHNR and CDR2 FQNEAQ (reference sequence). The CDR3 spans 14 residues. V was cut by 2 bases and J by 0 bases, with 8 bases left in between.

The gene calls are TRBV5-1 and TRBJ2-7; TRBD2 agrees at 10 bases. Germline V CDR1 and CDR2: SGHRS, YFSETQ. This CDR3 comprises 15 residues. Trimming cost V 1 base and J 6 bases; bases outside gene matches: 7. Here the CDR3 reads CASSLLAGAGGEQYF. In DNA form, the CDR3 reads TGCGCCAGCAGCTTGCTAGCGGGAGCGGGAGGCGAGCAGTACTTC.

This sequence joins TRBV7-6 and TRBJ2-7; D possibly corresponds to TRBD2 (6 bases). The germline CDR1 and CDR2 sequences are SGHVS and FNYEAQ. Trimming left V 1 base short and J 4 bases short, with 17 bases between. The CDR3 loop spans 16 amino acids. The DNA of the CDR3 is TGTGCCAGCAGCTTAGGGGGAGCAGGGAGGAGATACGAGCAGTACTTC. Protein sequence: CASSLGGAGRRYEQYF.

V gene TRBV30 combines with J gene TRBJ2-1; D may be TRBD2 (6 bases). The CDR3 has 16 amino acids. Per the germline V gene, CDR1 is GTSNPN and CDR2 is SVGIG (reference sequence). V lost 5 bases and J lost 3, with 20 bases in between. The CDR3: CAWVTPGWGDYNEQFF. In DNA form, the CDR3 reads TGTGCCTGGGTTACCCCGGGGTGGGGGGACTACAATGAGCAGTTCTTC.

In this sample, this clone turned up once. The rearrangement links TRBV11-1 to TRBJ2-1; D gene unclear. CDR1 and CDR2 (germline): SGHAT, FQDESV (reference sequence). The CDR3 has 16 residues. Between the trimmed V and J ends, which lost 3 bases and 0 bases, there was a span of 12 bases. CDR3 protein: CASSFSSIFSYNEQFF. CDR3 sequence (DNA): TGTGCCAGCAGCTTCTCCTCGATATTCTCCTACAATGAGCAGTTCTTC.